The 13 T cell receptor beta chains below come from one sample, sequenced in a study of blood T cell repertoires in COVID-19. Here immunoSEQ multiplex PCR was the method, and the copy in TCRdb shows in-frame clones only, minus some. The sample shows some 150,000 clones, under 85% of them seen only once. The material sequenced was peripheral blood. These receptors all come from a man aged 45-65 years with active or convalescent COVID-19.

The chain combines TRBV7-8 with TRBJ2-3; 9 positions agree with TRBD2. Per the germline V gene, CDR1 is SGHVS and CDR2 is FQNEAQ. Trimming took 4 bases from V and 2 from J; bases not matched to a gene: 4. This CDR3 has 15 amino acids. This CDR3 reads CASSSLAGNTDTQYF. CDR3 coding DNA: TGTGCCAGCAGCTCCCTAGCGGGAAACACAGATACGCAGTATTTT.

The gene calls are TRBV10-3 and TRBJ2-2; D not certain. The germline V gene encodes CDR1 ENHRY and CDR2 SYGVKD. Trimming pared 6 bases from V and 2 bases from J, leaving 7 bases between. This CDR3 contains 13 residues. The CDR3 spells CAISDFNTGELFF. The CDR3 DNA reads TGTGCCATCAGCGACTTTAACACCGGGGAGCTGTTTTTT.

This clone was detected once. CDR3 bases: TGTGCCAGTAGTATTGGGCCCAGGGGAAACACTGAAGCTTTCTTT. It yields the protein CASSIGPRGNTEAFF. The V call is TRBV19, the J call TRBJ1-1, with a possible D match to TRBD1 (6 bases). V gave up 3 bases and J gave up 2 bases, with 13 bases separating them. From germline, CDR1 is LNHDA and CDR2 SQIVND (reference sequence). The CDR3 runs to 15 residues.

The DNA of the CDR3 is TGTGCCAGCAGCGTTCGACTAGCGGGAGGGCTGTATGAGCAGTTCTTC. This codes for CASSVRLAGGLYEQFF. The rearrangement uses TRBV7-2 and TRBJ2-1; 14 positions match TRBD2. Germline V gene data show CDR1 as SGHTA and CDR2 as FQGNSA. This CDR3 spans 16 amino acids. V trimming: 5 bases; J trimming: 8 bases; junction bases outside the gene matches: 8.

V gene TRBV11-2 combines with J gene TRBJ2-1; the D gene is possibly TRBD2 (5 bases). With 0 bases removed from V and 5 bases from J, the gap between germline ends came to 14 bases. Germline V gene data show CDR1 as SGHAT and CDR2 as FQNNGV. The CDR3 covers 16 residues. CDR3 sequence (DNA): TGTGCCAGCAGCTTAGATCAAGGCGGGTGGCACAATGAGCAGTTCTTC. Protein: CASSLDQGGWHNEQFF.

This clone appeared a single time. The V call is TRBV15, the J call TRBJ2-7, with 7 bases lining up with TRBD2. Germline values: CDR1 LNHNV, CDR2 YYDKDF (reference sequence). This CDR3 has 15 residues. V lost 0 bases to trimming and J lost 2 bases; unmatched junction nucleotides: 4. CDR3 region: CATSREGAGPYEQYF. CDR3 DNA sequence: TGTGCCACCAGCAGAGAAGGAGCGGGACCCTACGAGCAGTACTTC.

The V gene is TRBV28, the J gene TRBJ2-7; 12 nucleotides match TRBD2. The CDR3 extends over 19 amino acids. Unmatched junction bases numbered 16, after V lost 2 bases and J lost 5 bases. Germline V gives CDR1 MDHEN, CDR2 SYDVKM. The DNA for the CDR3 is TGTGCCAGCAGTTTACCACCCCGCCAGACTAGCGGGAGTTTAGACGAGCAGTACTTC. This encodes CASSLPPRQTSGSLDEQYF.

V gene TRBV24-1 combines with J gene TRBJ2-1; TRBD2 matches at 8 bases. The CDR3 runs 18 residues. CDR1 and CDR2 from the germline V gene are KGHDR and SFDVKD. V lost 4 bases and J lost 0; bases outside the gene matches: 10. The CDR3 DNA reads TGTGCCACCAGTGAACACCTGATAGCGGGGTACTCCTACAATGAGCAGTTCTTC. It codes for CATSEHLIAGYSYNEQFF.

The chain is built from TRBV21-1 and TRBJ2-7; the tabulated D call, TRBD1, remains unverified against the DNA. TRBV21-1 is a pseudogene. The CDR3 extends over 15 amino acids. The CDR3 DNA is TGTGCCAGCAGCACCCAGACAGGGAAGATTAACGAGCAGTACTTC. Amino acid sequence: CASSTQTGKINEQYF.

A few counts support this clone. The chain joins TRBV27 to TRBJ1-2, with TRBD1 as a possible D gene (5 bases). The CDR3 loop spans 13 amino acids. Germline-derived CDR1 and CDR2 are MNHEY and SMNVEV (reference sequence). V was shortened by 2 bases and J by 7 bases, with 11 bases between the two germline ends. The CDR3 DNA follows: TGTGCCAGCAGTTTAGAAGGGGTGGGTGGCTACACCTTC. Its translation: CASSLEGVGGYTF.

Here the CDR3 reads CASSVNRASGEQYF. The CDR3 bases are TGTGCCAGCAGCGTTAACAGGGCATCTGGAGAGCAGTACTTC. The chain employs TRBV9 and TRBJ2-7; possibly TRBD1 for D (6 bases). The V gene's germline CDR1 is SGDLS and CDR2 YYNGEE. V gave up 2 bases and J gave up 7 bases, with 16 bases separating them. The CDR3 runs 14 residues. Full variable domain (outside the CDR3, taken from reference TRBV9 and TRBJ2-7): DSGVTQTPKHLITATGQRVTLRCSPRSGDLSVYWYQQSLDQGLQFLIQYYNGEERAKGNILERFSAQQFPDLHSELNLSSLELGDSALYFCASSVNRASGEQYFGPGTRLTVT.

This chain joins TRBV11-3 and TRBJ2-3, with 7 nucleotides matching TRBD1. J lost 2 bases, V lost 5 bases, and 7 bases had no gene match. This CDR3 has 15 residues. Germline CDR1 is SGHNT and CDR2 is YENEEA. CDR3 sequence: CASSPTGLDTDTQYF. The CDR3 DNA reads as TGTGCCAGCAGCCCGACAGGGTTGGACACAGATACGCAGTATTTT. The full variable domain, completed using reference TRBV11-3 and TRBJ2-3, is EAGVVQSPRYKIIEKKQPVAFWCNPISGHNTLYWYLQNLGQGPELLIRYENEEAVDDSQLPKDRFSAERLKGVDSTLKIQPAELGDSAVYLCASSPTGLDTDTQYFGPGTRLTVL.

Notes on this clone: With a much larger clone just one base away, this may be a read error. The genes are TRBV28 and TRBJ1-5, with TRBD1 identical over 8 bases. Per the germline V gene, CDR1 is MDHEN and CDR2 is SYDVKM. CDR3 length: 14 residues. With V trimmed by 6 bases and J by 3 bases, 4 bases remained unmatched. CDR3 in amino acids: CASRRTGPNQPQHF. In DNA, the CDR3 is TGTGCCAGCAGGAGGACAGGGCCCAATCAGCCCCAGCATTTT.